This T cell receptor beta chain was found in a study of T cell repertoires in cytomegalovirus infection. The CDR3 is made up of 13 amino acids. The V gene lost 4 bases and the J gene lost 5 bases, with 11 bases spanning the gap. CDR1 is MNHEY and CDR2 is SVGEGT in the germline V gene. This clonotype was picked up a small number of times. Its antigen is still unknown. TCRdb passed the reads through MiXCR, listing each CDR3 protein once. The top ten clones hold roughly 89% of a sample with 40,000 to 55,000 distinct CDR3 sequences, roughly 22% of them seen once. The sequencing used CD8+ T cells from cultured PBMCs, collected from culture after CMV antigen stimulation. The chain links TRBV6-2 or TRBV6-3 to TRBJ2-5; a weak D match, TRBD2 (6 bases). The sequence came from a human donor in good health (CMV status not recorded). Some clones in this sample may be carry-over from other donors' samples. The CDR3 nucleotides are TGTGCCAGCAGTTGGTCTAGCGCCGAGACCCAGTACTTC. It codes for CASSWSSAETQYF.